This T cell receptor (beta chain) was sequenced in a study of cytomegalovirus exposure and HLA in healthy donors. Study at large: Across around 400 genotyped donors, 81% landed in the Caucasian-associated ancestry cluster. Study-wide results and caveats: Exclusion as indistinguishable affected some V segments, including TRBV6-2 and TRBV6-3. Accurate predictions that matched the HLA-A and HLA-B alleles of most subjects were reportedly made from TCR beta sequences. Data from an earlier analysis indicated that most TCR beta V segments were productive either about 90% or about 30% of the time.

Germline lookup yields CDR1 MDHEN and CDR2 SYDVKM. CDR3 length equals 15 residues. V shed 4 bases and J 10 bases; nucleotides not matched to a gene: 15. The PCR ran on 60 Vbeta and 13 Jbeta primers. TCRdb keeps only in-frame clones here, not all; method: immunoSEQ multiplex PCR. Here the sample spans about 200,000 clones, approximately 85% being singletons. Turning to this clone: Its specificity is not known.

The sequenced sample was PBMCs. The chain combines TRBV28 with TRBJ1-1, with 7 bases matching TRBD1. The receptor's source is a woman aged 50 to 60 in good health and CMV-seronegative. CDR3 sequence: CASSSALGGKRGAFF. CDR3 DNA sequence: TGTGCCAGCAGTTCGGCGCTAGGGGGCAAACGAGGAGCTTTCTTT.